This entry concerns a single TCR beta chain. As yet, its antigen is unknown. This sample was included in a study of CD8+ T cells in alopecia areata. The wider study: Affected scalp percentage determined the severity score of treated patients.

With 7 bases clipped from V and 4 bases from J, the junction kept 3 bases outside the gene matches. CDR1 is ENHRY, CDR2 SYGVKD, per germline. The CDR3 has 13 residues. cDNA serving as the sequencing template came from extracted, reverse transcribed RNA. The protocol was immunoSEQ multiplex PCR, while the TCRdb copy is restricted to in-frame clones and leaves out a portion. The table records 150,000 to 200,000 clones, over 45% of them present only once. Treatment in this sample: oral pan-JAK inhibitor, 5-10 mg twice daily. Study results and limitations: Expanded CD8+ clones among the top 100, as well as scalp clonality, were significantly decreased by tofacitinib.

The chain links TRBV10-3 to TRBJ2-2; 7 bases agree with TRBD2. The receptor's source is a human donor with alopecia areata. The specimen comprised CD4+ T cells sorted from blood, sampled at week 24, from a patient treated with tofacitinib. CDR3: CAINAGVTGELFF. The CDR3 nucleotides are TGTGCCATCAACGCGGGAGTCACCGGGGAGCTGTTTTTT.